The TCR beta chain described here comes from a study of blood T cell repertoires in COVID-19. Whole-study context: COVID-19 samples from acute and convalescent phases originated in the United States, Italy and Spain. The analysed material was cDNA or gDNA that came from T cells, B-cell-depleted T cells, or PBMCs.

Germline V gene lookup returns CDR1 SGHDT and CDR2 YYEEEE. The CDR3 spans 14 residues. The V and J ends lost 0 bases and 4 bases respectively, with 10 bases between them. The authors' processing: Amplification from reference gene primers served as the basis for estimated nucleated cell counts. Sequencing used immunoSEQ multiplex PCR; TCRdb keeps in-frame clones, though not all of them. D and trimming come from the DNA, and the V and J calls and clone size come from that table. This table has around 170,000 clones, roughly 80% appearing once. This rearrangement joins TRBV5-6 to TRBJ1-2; no clear D. The sequence was collected from a human donor in a cohort sampled during active COVID-19. The material sequenced was peripheral blood. CDR3 amino acids: CASSLEAGSYGYTF. Written as DNA, the CDR3 is TGTGCCAGCAGCTTGGAAGCGGGCAGCTATGGCTACACCTTC.